This TCR beta chain was identified in a study of T-cell reconstitution after alpha-beta-depleted transplantation in children (dated by TCRdb to 2015 to 2016). In terms of the full investigation: Using TCR repertoire profiling, the study quantitatively followed how T-cell immune reconstitution unfolded in children after TCRalphabeta/CD19-depleted allogeneic hematopoietic cell transplantation. Results the study describes overall, beyond this receptor: The apparently early alphabetaT-cell count recovery about two months after transplant was reportedly dependent on only several hundred rapidly expanded clones derived from non-depleted graft cells. Hyperexpanded clone frequencies declined over subsequent months; after one year, T-cell counts and TCRbeta diversity were mostly attributed to newly produced T cells. In some patients, the high TCRbeta diversity seen at day 60 was put down to recipient T cells and intrathymic progenitors that had survived conditioning.

This specimen's treatment or condition label, interpreted: allogeneic hematopoietic cell transplantation with graft depleted of TCRalphabeta T cells and CD19 B cells. The transplant recipients were children given TCRalphabeta/CD19-depleted allogeneic hematopoietic cell grafts. The CDR3 contains 17 residues, cysteine and phenylalanine counted. Only CDR3 DNA remains: 51 bases, in frame from the first base. Here V drops 3 bases and J drops 0 bases, and the junction holds 7 bases not matched to any gene. Reading the germline V gene gives CDR1 MGHRA and CDR2 YSYEKL. This clonotype has a handful of counts. It has no known antigen specificity. No per-base quality is available; no much larger clone lies one base away. The library was made by PCR. The instrument given in TCRdb is Illumina HiSeq 2500. To normalize quantification of the TCRbeta repertoire, the TCR libraries were built with molecular barcoding that relied on unique molecular identifiers. In TCRdb, the public reads were trimmed at Q25 with fastp and aligned with MiXCR, with productive beta chains retained. Rows are combined by CDR3 protein, so each entry shows the most common genes and DNA. The sample table records some 830,000 distinct CDR3 sequences; about 16% of these occur just once. The ten most abundant clones make up roughly 5% of the sample.

The sample in question was PBMCs, mostly from graft donor cells, obtained 360 days after TCRalphabeta/CD19-depleted stem cell transplant. The TCR originated in a male patient younger than 18 who had a stem cell transplant for acute lymphoblastic leukemia, so the T cells may come from the graft donor. The rearranged chain carries TRBV4-1 and TRBJ1-5, with 8 bases aligning to TRBD1. The encoded CDR3 is CASSHASDRVSNQPQHF. The nucleotide sequence reads TGCGCCAGCAGCCACGCCTCGGACAGGGTTAGCAATCAGCCCCAGCATTTT.